The sequence of this T cell receptor (beta chain) was determined in a study of Ad26.COV2.S vaccination and SARS-CoV-2 variants. Study background: This donor came from the COV1001 trial of Ad26.COV2.S. Study-level findings and limits: Post-vaccination spike-specific CD8+ and CD4+ T cell responses reportedly had substantial breadth. Comparability of non-spike TCR breadth was observed across vaccine and placebo recipients.

Trimming removed 1 base at V and 6 bases at J, with 12 bases between. Germline V lookup: CDR1 SGHAT, CDR2 FQDESV (reference sequence). CDR3 size: 14 residues. Measured with immunoSEQ multiplex PCR; TCRdb has only the in-frame clones, and not every one. The sample shows around 300,000 clones, about 87% of them seen only once. Treatment given: about 20 received Ad26.COV2.S at low or high dose, single or two shots; 5 received placebo; per-sample allocation not given. It was on day 63 after the first vaccine or placebo injection that samples were taken. Note on this clone: The antigen remains undetermined.

This receptor was taken from a person aged 18 to 59 who received the Ad26.COV2.S COVID-19 vaccine or a placebo. The chain links TRBV11-1 to TRBJ1-1, with D uncertain. The specimen was peripheral blood, collected in a trial of Ad26.COV2.S vaccine versus placebo. CDR3 amino acids: CASSLVPRAAEAFF. CDR3 nucleotide sequence: TGTGCCAGCAGCTTAGTGCCAAGGGCCGCTGAAGCTTTCTTT.